This is a list of T cell receptor beta chains from one sample in a study of CD8+ T cells in alopecia areata. Sequencing used immunoSEQ multiplex PCR; TCRdb keeps in-frame clones, though not all of them. The sample carries some 200,000 clones, roughly three fifths recorded once. Specimen: CD4+ T cells sorted from blood, collected at week 4, from a patient treated with tofacitinib. Every receptor here comes from a human donor with alopecia areata. Each CDR3 is given with its conserved first and last residue. D genes are given only for firm matches. A clone size is listed for some rows: how often the clone was seen (once, few, many), or a class if it is expanded.

cdr3_nt	cdr3_aa	d_call	j_call	v_call	clone_size
TGCGCCAGCAGCTTGGCCAACAGGGGGGACTATGGCTACACCTTC	CASSLANRGDYGYTF	TRBD1	TRBJ1-2	TRBV5-1	.
TGTGCCAGCAGTCCTTTTCGGGGGTACAATGAGCAGTTCTTC	CASSPFRGYNEQFF	.	TRBJ2-1	TRBV11-3	.
TGTGCCAGCAGCTTTGACGGACAGACTGGAAACACCATATATTTT	CASSFDGQTGNTIYF	.	TRBJ1-3	TRBV7-2	.
TGCAGCGTTGTTTCCCTCGACAGGGGGGAGACCCAGTACTTC	CSVVSLDRGETQYF	TRBD1	TRBJ2-5	TRBV29-1	.
TGTGCCAGCAGCCAACGAACTGCATCGTATAATTCACCCCTCCACTTT	CASSQRTASYNSPLHF	.	TRBJ1-6	TRBV14	.
TGTGCCTGGACCATTCATAGATCTGGCACTGAAGCTTTCTTT	CAWTIHRSGTEAFF	.	TRBJ1-1	TRBV30	.
TGTGCCAGCAGTTTTCGGGGGGCCGCTCAGCCCCAGCATTTT	CASSFRGAAQPQHF	.	TRBJ1-5	TRBV27	few
TGTGCCAGCAGAATGAACAGGGAAAACAATCAGCCCCAGCATTTT	CASRMNRENNQPQHF	.	TRBJ1-5	TRBV27	.
TGCGCCAGCAGCACACAGATGGGTACGGCTGAAGCTTTCTTT	CASSTQMGTAEAFF	.	TRBJ1-1	TRBV5-1	.
TGTGCCAGCAGGACCCCCTTGGACAGTGGTATTGGAAAACTGTTTTTT	CASRTPLDSGIGKLFF	.	TRBJ1-4	TRBV28	.
TGCGCCAGCAGCTTGGGTTTCCAAGATCGAGCTTTCTTT	CASSLGFQDRAFF	.	TRBJ1-1	TRBV5-1	.
TGTGCCAGCAGTGAATGGGTCTCCTACAATGAGCAGTTCTTC	CASSEWVSYNEQFF	.	TRBJ2-1	TRBV2	few
TGTGCCACCCAAGGGAAGTGGGGGGCCGGAGGCAATGAGCAGTTCTTC	CATQGKWGAGGNEQFF	.	TRBJ2-1	TRBV25-1	.
TGTGCCAGCAGTGAAGTTCAAAACACTGAAGCTTTCTTT	CASSEVQNTEAFF	.	TRBJ1-1	TRBV6-1	few
TGTGCCAGCAGTACCCCCCTGGGGCACTATGGCTACACCTTC	CASSTPLGHYGYTF	.	TRBJ1-2	TRBV28	.
TGTGCCAGCAGCGGACAGGGGAATTCACCCCTCCACTTT	CASSGQGNSPLHF	TRBD1	TRBJ1-6	TRBV7-2	.
TGTGCCAGCAGAAAAGGACAGGGGCAGTACGAGCAGTACTTC	CASRKGQGQYEQYF	TRBD1	TRBJ2-7	TRBV7-2	once
TGTGCCTGGAGTGTAGTGTGGGCGCTAGCGGGGGGTGCAGATACGCAGTATTTT	CAWSVVWALAGGADTQYF	TRBD2	TRBJ2-3	TRBV30	.
TGCAGCGTTTCTCTACCGGGGGTGTACACCGGGGAGCTGTTTTTT	CSVSLPGVYTGELFF	.	TRBJ2-2	TRBV29-1	.
TGCGCCAGCAGCTTAACGGGACAGGATCACCCGGGGCAGTACTTC	CASSLTGQDHPGQYF	TRBD1	TRBJ2-7	TRBV5-1	.
TGCGCCTCGAGATCCCGCGCGGGGAACACTGAAGCTTTCTTT	CASRSRAGNTEAFF	.	TRBJ1-1	TRBV5-1	.
TGCGCCAGCAGCCGGGGACAGTCCAACACTGAAGCTTTCTTT	CASSRGQSNTEAFF	TRBD1	TRBJ1-1	TRBV4-3	.
TGTGCCAGCAGCTCCCAGACAGGGGGGGGATCACCCCTCCACTTT	CASSSQTGGGSPLHF	TRBD1	TRBJ1-6	TRBV7-2	.
TGTGCCAGCAGCACCACCGTAGCGGGGGGTCGATACGAGCAGTACTTC	CASSTTVAGGRYEQYF	TRBD2	TRBJ2-7	TRBV7-8	.
TGTGCTAGCAGCCCATCACACCTCACAGATACGCAGTATTTT	CASSPSHLTDTQYF	.	TRBJ2-3	TRBV7-7	.
TGTGCCAGCAGCTTAGAGCGGTCCTACAATGAGCAGTTCTTC	CASSLERSYNEQFF	.	TRBJ2-1	TRBV7-3	.
TGCGCCAGCAGCCCTTCCGGGACACGAAACTATGGCTACACCTTC	CASSPSGTRNYGYTF	.	TRBJ1-2	TRBV4-1	once
TGCAGCGTACGGGACAGGGGTACCGGGGAGCTGTTTTTT	CSVRDRGTGELFF	TRBD1	TRBJ2-2	TRBV29-1	.
TGTGCCAGCAGGATCAGGGCTTCTCAGCCCCAGCATTTT	CASRIRASQPQHF	.	TRBJ1-5	TRBV28	few
TGTGCCACCAGCAGAGATCCAGCAGCAACTAATGAAAAACTGTTTTTT	CATSRDPAATNEKLFF	.	TRBJ1-4	TRBV15	.
TGTGCCAGCAGCAAAAATTCTCTTCCAGGGAATGGCTACACCTTC	CASSKNSLPGNGYTF	.	TRBJ1-2	TRBV4-2	.
TGTGCCACCAGCCCTGACAGGTACCAAGAGACCCAGTACTTC	CATSPDRYQETQYF	.	TRBJ2-5	TRBV7-2	.
TGTGCCTGGAGTGTCCCCCCCGTGGGGTTCAATGGCTACACCTTC	CAWSVPPVGFNGYTF	.	TRBJ1-2	TRBV30	.
TGTGCCATCAGTGAAAATGATGAGCAGTTCTTC	CAISENDEQFF	.	TRBJ2-1	TRBV10-3	.
TGCAGCGTCGGTCGGGACAGAAACACTGAAGCTTTCTTT	CSVGRDRNTEAFF	TRBD1	TRBJ1-1	TRBV29-1	.
TGTGCCAGCAGCACAACCGGGACAGGGGGCAATCAGCCCCAGCATTTT	CASSTTGTGGNQPQHF	TRBD1	TRBJ1-5	TRBV5-4	few
TGTGCCTGGAGTAGCGCAGTTCTAGAAGATACGCAGTATTTT	CAWSSAVLEDTQYF	.	TRBJ2-3	TRBV30	.
TGCAGCGTGACACAGGGGGCGGTGGACACTGAAGCTTTCTTT	CSVTQGAVDTEAFF	TRBD1	TRBJ1-1	TRBV29-1	few
TGTGCCAGCAGTCTAAAGGAGACCCAGTACTTC	CASSLKETQYF	.	TRBJ2-5	TRBV6-5	.
TGTGCCAGCAGCCAAGATCTCGCAGGATCCGGGGAGCTGTTTTTT	CASSQDLAGSGELFF	.	TRBJ2-2	TRBV14	.
TGTGCCAGCAGCCACGGGGAGGGAGGAGCGTATTTT	CASSHGEGGAYF	TRBD2	TRBJ2-3	TRBV14	.
TGCGCCAGCAGCTTCAGTCAGGGGGACACTGAAGCTTTCTTT	CASSFSQGDTEAFF	TRBD1	TRBJ1-1	TRBV5-1	.
TGTGCCTGGCAGAGCTCTGGGGCCAACGTCCTGACTTTC	CAWQSSGANVLTF	.	TRBJ2-6	TRBV30	.
TGTGCCAGCAGTGAAGCGCTTGGCACAGGGCTTAATTCACCCCTCCACTTT	CASSEALGTGLNSPLHF	.	TRBJ1-6	TRBV2	.
TGCGCCAGCAGCGCTGGGACAGGGAGGTACGAGCAGTACTTC	CASSAGTGRYEQYF	TRBD1	TRBJ2-7	TRBV5-1	.
TGCAGCGCCAGTCCCGGGGAAGGCTACACCTTC	CSASPGEGYTF	.	TRBJ1-2	TRBV29-1	few
TGTGCCAGCAGTGAACTCCTGACAGGGGGGCCGACAGATACGCAGTATTTT	CASSELLTGGPTDTQYF	TRBD1	TRBJ2-3	TRBV25-1	.
TGTGCCAGCAGCTTACAAGCCGAGAATGAAAAACTGTTTTTT	CASSLQAENEKLFF	.	TRBJ1-4	TRBV7-8	.
TGTGCCAGCAGTTTATTCGACGGGTCACAGGGCTTGGGCTACACCTTC	CASSLFDGSQGLGYTF	.	TRBJ1-2	TRBV28	few
TGCAGCGTGGGGGACCGTGACTCCTACGAGCAGTACTTC	CSVGDRDSYEQYF	.	TRBJ2-7	TRBV29-1	.
TGTGCCAGCAGTCCGGGAGCCTCCTACGAGCAGTACTTC	CASSPGASYEQYF	.	TRBJ2-7	TRBV5-4	.
TGTGCCTGGAGTGGCAGGGCCGAGCAGTACTTC	CAWSGRAEQYF	.	TRBJ2-7	TRBV30	.
TGTGCCTGGAGTGTCCCGGGACAGGGGGGCAATCAGCCCCAGCATTTT	CAWSVPGQGGNQPQHF	TRBD1	TRBJ1-5	TRBV30	.
TGTGCCAGCAGCCTCTTGAGCGCCTACGAGCAGTACTTC	CASSLLSAYEQYF	.	TRBJ2-7	TRBV5-4	.
TGTGCCACCAGCAGAGCAGGGCAAGAGACCCAGTACTTC	CATSRAGQETQYF	.	TRBJ2-5	TRBV15	.
TGTGCCAGCAGTTCATACGGGAGGGATGGGACCGGGGAGCTGTTTTTT	CASSSYGRDGTGELFF	TRBD2	TRBJ2-2	TRBV28	.
TGCGCCAGCAGCAGCGGGACGGCGAACACTGAAGCTTTCTTT	CASSSGTANTEAFF	.	TRBJ1-1	TRBV5-1	.